A selection of T cell receptor beta chains follows, all from one sample in a study of blood T cell repertoires in COVID-19. Some clones are missing from TCRdb's copy, which holds only in-frame ones; the method was immunoSEQ multiplex PCR. Found here are hundreds of thousands of clones, 70% to 90% of them singletons; the top ten hold less than 1.5%. The sequenced material came from PBMCs or T cells enriched from blood (not recorded which). The receptors stem from a man aged 25 to 45 who had recovered from COVID-19. Both conserved end residues are part of each CDR3. Each record gives: J gene, V gene, clone size, D gene, CDR3 length, CDR3 DNA, CDR3 protein. The D gene is left open where the match is weak. Size values are once, few and many counts, or a class for expanded clones, and some rows have none.

TRBJ2-2	TRBV15	once	.	14	TGTGCCACCAGCAGAGATGTAGACACCGGGGAGCTGTTTTTT	CATSRDVDTGELFF
TRBJ2-7	TRBV19	.	.	14	TGTGCCAGTAGTATCGCAGGGGCCAGTGGGGAGCAGTACTTC	CASSIAGASGEQYF
TRBJ2-5	TRBV5-1	.	TRBD2	14	TGCGCCAGCAGCCCAGCTAGCGGCCAAGAGACCCAGTACTTC	CASSPASGQETQYF
TRBJ2-2	TRBV11-2	.	.	16	TGTGCCAGCAGCCTGAACTGGAGGGGGAACACCGGGGAGCTGTTTTTT	CASSLNWRGNTGELFF
TRBJ2-5	TRBV6-5	.	.	14	TGTGCCAGCAGTTACGGGCAGGGGCTTGAGACCCAGTACTTC	CASSYGQGLETQYF
TRBJ2-1	TRBV27	.	.	16	TGTGCCAGCAGTAGAGAAGTAGGGGGGGGATACAATGAGCAGTTCTTC	CASSREVGGGYNEQFF
TRBJ2-1	TRBV7-2	.	.	14	TGTGCCAGCAGCTTAGTCGGGAGCCAGAATGAGCAGTTCTTC	CASSLVGSQNEQFF
TRBJ2-5	TRBV30	.	.	16	TGTGCCTGGAATGGTGGTGACTCAGGGTACCAAGAGACCCAGTACTTC	CAWNGGDSGYQETQYF
TRBJ1-2	TRBV2	.	.	14	TGTGCCAGCACCAAAGCGGAACAGAACTATGGCTACACCTTC	CASTKAEQNYGYTF
TRBJ2-1	TRBV7-9	.	.	15	TGTGCCAGCAGCTTGATCAGCGGCTCCTACAATGAGCAGTTCTTC	CASSLISGSYNEQFF
TRBJ1-1	TRBV30	.	.	15	TGTGCCTGGAGTGTACAGCGGGGGATGAACACTGAAGCTTTCTTT	CAWSVQRGMNTEAFF
TRBJ1-3	TRBV5-4	.	TRBD1	17	TGTGCCAGCAGCAACGATCCGGGACAGAAGACTGGAAACACCATATATTTT	CASSNDPGQKTGNTIYF
TRBJ1-2	TRBV6-1	.	TRBD1	14	TGTGCCAGCAGTGAACAGGGGGTTAACTATGGCTACACCTTC	CASSEQGVNYGYTF
TRBJ1-2	TRBV12-5	.	.	15	TGTGCTAGTGGTTTGTACACCCCCCCGAACTATGGCTACACCTTC	CASGLYTPPNYGYTF
TRBJ1-1	TRBV18	.	.	12	TGTGCCAGCTCATCCGTGAACACTGAAGCTTTCTTT	CASSSVNTEAFF
TRBJ1-1	TRBV29-1	few	TRBD1	13	TGCAGCGCCGCGACAGGGGGCGACACTGAAGCTTTCTTT	CSAATGGDTEAFF
TRBJ2-1	TRBV25-1	.	TRBD1	16	TGTGCCAGCAGTGAATTTAAAGGGGGCATCTACAATGAGCAGTTCTTC	CASSEFKGGIYNEQFF
TRBJ1-1	TRBV7-9	once	TRBD1	15	TGTGCCAGCAGCTTCAGGGTAGGGACAGGGGCTGAAGCTTTCTTT	CASSFRVGTGAEAFF
TRBJ2-7	TRBV5-1	.	TRBD1	14	TGCGCCAGCAGCACGACAGGGGAGGCGTACGAGCAGTACTTC	CASSTTGEAYEQYF
TRBJ2-1	TRBV2	.	.	14	TGTGCCAGCAGTGAGGTTAGCTCCTACAATGAGCAGTTCTTC	CASSEVSSYNEQFF
TRBJ2-5	TRBV24-1	.	.	14	TGTGCCACCAGTGATTTGGACATGGGAGAGACCCAGTACTTC	CATSDLDMGETQYF
TRBJ1-5	TRBV6-8	.	.	14	TGTGCCAGCAGTTACTCTACCAGGGGCCAGCCCCAGCATTTT	CASSYSTRGQPQHF
TRBJ2-1	TRBV7-9	.	TRBD1	17	TGTGCCAGCAGCTTAGGGGACAGGACAGGGTCCTACAATGAGCAGTTCTTC	CASSLGDRTGSYNEQFF
TRBJ2-5	TRBV4-3	.	TRBD2	16	TGCGCCAGCAGCCAAGATGTGCGGGGGGGCCAAGAGACCCAGTACTTC	CASSQDVRGGQETQYF
TRBJ1-2	TRBV11-2	.	.	16	TGTGCCAGCAGCTTAGATCCCACAGGGCAGTCTGGTGGCTACACCTTC	CASSLDPTGQSGGYTF
TRBJ2-3	TRBV6-1	.	TRBD2	15	TGTGCCAGCAGTGAATTTAGCGGGGGGGCAGATACGCAGTATTTT	CASSEFSGGADTQYF
TRBJ1-1	TRBV3-1/TRBV3-2	.	.	16	TGTGCCAGCAGCCCACCCCCTACGGGTGGAAACGCTGAAGCTTTCTTT	CASSPPPTGGNAEAFF
TRBJ2-7	TRBV4-1	.	TRBD2	16	TGCGCCAGCAGCCAAGGGACTAGCGGGGTCTCCTACGAGCAGTACTTC	CASSQGTSGVSYEQYF
TRBJ2-1	TRBV4-3	.	.	16	TGCGCCAGCAGCCAAGAGGGCGGGCTCTCCTACAATGAGCAGTTCTTC	CASSQEGGLSYNEQFF
TRBJ2-2	TRBV6-5	.	TRBD2	14	TGTGCCAGCAGGGGGGGAGGGGTCACCGGGGAGCTGTTTTTT	CASRGGGVTGELFF
TRBJ1-4	TRBV28	.	.	14	TGTGCCAGCAGATGGCGACAGTCCTATGAAAAACTGTTTTTT	CASRWRQSYEKLFF
TRBJ2-2	TRBV6-2/TRBV6-3	.	TRBD1	19	TGTGCCAGCAGTTTCCGCCTAGGACAGGGGGCGTCGAACACCGGGGAGCTGTTTTTT	CASSFRLGQGASNTGELFF
TRBJ1-2	TRBV18	.	TRBD1	15	TGTGCCAGCTCACAGGGAACAGGGGGCATGGATGGCTACACCTTC	CASSQGTGGMDGYTF
TRBJ2-7	TRBV5-4	.	TRBD2	15	TGTGCCAGCAGCTTGGATCGACTAGCTGCTTACGAGCAGTACTTC	CASSLDRLAAYEQYF
TRBJ2-1	TRBV10-3	.	TRBD1	17	TGTGCCATCAGTGATTCCCGGGACAGGGTGGGACACAATGAGCAGTTCTTC	CAISDSRDRVGHNEQFF
TRBJ1-2	TRBV12-3/TRBV12-4	.	.	13	TGTGCCAGCAGTCCTTCAGGTCCCTATGGCTACACCTTC	CASSPSGPYGYTF
TRBJ1-1	TRBV29-1	.	TRBD1	12	TGCAGCGTAGACAGGGGGGGCACTGAAGCTTTCTTT	CSVDRGGTEAFF
TRBJ1-5	TRBV7-8	once	.	14	TGTGCCAGCAGCTTCACAGGGAGGGGTCAGCCCCAGCATTTT	CASSFTGRGQPQHF